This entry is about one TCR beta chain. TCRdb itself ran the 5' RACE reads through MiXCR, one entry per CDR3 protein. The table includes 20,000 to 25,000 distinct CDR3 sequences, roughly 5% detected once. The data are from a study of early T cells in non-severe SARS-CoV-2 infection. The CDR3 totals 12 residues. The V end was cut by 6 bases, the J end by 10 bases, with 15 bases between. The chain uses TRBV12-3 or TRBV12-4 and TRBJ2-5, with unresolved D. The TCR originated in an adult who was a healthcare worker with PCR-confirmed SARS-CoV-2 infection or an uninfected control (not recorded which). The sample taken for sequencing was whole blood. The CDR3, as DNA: TGTGCCAGCAGCTTGAACGGCCGAGACCAGTACTTC. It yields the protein CASSLNGRDQYF.